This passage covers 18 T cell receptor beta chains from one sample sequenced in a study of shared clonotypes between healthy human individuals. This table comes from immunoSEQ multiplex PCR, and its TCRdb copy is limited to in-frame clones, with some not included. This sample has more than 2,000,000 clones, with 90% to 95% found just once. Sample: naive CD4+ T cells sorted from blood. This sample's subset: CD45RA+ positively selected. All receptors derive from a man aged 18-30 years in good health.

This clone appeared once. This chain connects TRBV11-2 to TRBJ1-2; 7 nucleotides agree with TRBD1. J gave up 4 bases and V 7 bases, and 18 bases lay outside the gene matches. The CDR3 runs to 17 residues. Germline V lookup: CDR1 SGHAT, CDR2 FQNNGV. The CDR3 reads CASTYQGGRPDSYGYTF. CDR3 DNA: TGTGCCAGCACCTACCAGGGGGGGCGACCAGACTCCTATGGCTACACCTTC.

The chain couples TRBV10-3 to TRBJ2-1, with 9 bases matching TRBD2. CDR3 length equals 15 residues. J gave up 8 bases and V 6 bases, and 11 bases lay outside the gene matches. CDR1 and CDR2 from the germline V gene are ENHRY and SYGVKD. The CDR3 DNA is TGTGCCATCAGCGATAGCGGGAGACTGGACGATGAGCAGTTCTTC. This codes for CAISDSGRLDDEQFF.

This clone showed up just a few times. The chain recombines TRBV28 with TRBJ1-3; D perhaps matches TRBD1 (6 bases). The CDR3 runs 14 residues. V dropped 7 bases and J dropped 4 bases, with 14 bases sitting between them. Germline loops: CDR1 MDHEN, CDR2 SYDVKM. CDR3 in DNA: TGTGCCAGCATCACCGCAGGGGTCGGAAACACCATATATTTT. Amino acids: CASITAGVGNTIYF.

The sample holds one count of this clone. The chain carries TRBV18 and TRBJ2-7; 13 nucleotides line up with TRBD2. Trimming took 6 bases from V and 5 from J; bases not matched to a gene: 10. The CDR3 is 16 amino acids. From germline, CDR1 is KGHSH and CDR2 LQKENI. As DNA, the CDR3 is TGTGCCAGCTCCCTATCCAGGACTAGCGGGAGTAACGAGCAGTACTTC. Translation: CASSLSRTSGSNEQYF. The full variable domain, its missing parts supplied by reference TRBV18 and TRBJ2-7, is NAGVMQNPRHLVRRRGQEARLRCSPMKGHSHVYWYRQLPEEGLKFMVYLQKENIIDESGMPKERFSAEFPKEGPSILRIQQVVRGDSAAYFCASSLSRTSGSNEQYFGPGTRLTVT.

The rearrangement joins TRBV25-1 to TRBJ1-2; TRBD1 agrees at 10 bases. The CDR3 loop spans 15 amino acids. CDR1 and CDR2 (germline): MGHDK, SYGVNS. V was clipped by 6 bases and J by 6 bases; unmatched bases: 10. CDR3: CASSDVGTGADGYTF. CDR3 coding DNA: TGTGCCAGCAGCGACGTCGGGACAGGGGCGGATGGCTACACCTTC.

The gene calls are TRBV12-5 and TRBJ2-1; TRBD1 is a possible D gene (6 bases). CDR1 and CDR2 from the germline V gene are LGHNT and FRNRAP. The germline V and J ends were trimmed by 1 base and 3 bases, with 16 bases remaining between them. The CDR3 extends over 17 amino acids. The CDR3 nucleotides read TGTGCTAGTGGTTTGGGGGAAGGGGGACCTAACTACAATGAGCAGTTCTTC. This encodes CASGLGEGGPNYNEQFF.

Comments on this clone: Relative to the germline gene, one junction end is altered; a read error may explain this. This chain's CDR3 is CATEDRNTGELLF. In DNA form, the CDR3 reads TGTGCCACCGAGGACAGAAACACCGGGGAGCTGCTTTTT. The V gene is TRBV28, the J gene TRBJ2-2; D possibly corresponds to TRBD1 (6 bases). Germline V lookup: CDR1 MDHEN, CDR2 SYDVKM. CDR3 size: 13 residues.

CDR3: CAWSAKVGSNQPQHF. In nucleotides, the CDR3 is TGTGCCTGGAGTGCTAAAGTGGGCAGCAATCAGCCCCAGCATTTT. The rearrangement uses TRBV30 and TRBJ1-5; D unclear. V was clipped by 1 base and J by 1 base, with 11 bases between them. This CDR3 spans 15 amino acids. CDR1 and CDR2 (germline): GTSNPN, SVGIG (reference sequence).

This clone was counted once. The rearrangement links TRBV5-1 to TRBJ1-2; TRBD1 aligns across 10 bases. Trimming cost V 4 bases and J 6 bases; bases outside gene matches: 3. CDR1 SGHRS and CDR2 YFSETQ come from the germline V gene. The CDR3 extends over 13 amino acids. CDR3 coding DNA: TGCGCCAGCAGCCCCGGGACAGGGGATGGCTACACCTTC. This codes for CASSPGTGDGYTF.

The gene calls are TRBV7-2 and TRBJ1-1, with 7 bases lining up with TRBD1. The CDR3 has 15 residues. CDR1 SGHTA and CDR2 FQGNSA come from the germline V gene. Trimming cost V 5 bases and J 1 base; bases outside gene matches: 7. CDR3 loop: CASSKTGQQNTEAFF. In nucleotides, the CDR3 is TGTGCCAGCAGCAAGACGGGACAGCAGAACACTGAAGCTTTCTTT.

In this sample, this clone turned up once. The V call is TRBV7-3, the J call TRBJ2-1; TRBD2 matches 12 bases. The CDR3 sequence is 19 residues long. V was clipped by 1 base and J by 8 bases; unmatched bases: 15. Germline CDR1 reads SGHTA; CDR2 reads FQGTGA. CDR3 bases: TGTGCCAGCAGCTTAATTCGGATCATGGGGGGACTAGCGGGCCATGAGCAGTTCTTC. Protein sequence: CASSLIRIMGGLAGHEQFF.

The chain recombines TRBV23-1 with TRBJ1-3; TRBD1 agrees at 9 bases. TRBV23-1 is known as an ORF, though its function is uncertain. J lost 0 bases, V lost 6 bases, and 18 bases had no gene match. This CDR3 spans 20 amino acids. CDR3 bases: TGCGCCAGCAGGGGGTCTGTACAGGGGGCTAATTTAGCCTCTGGAAACACCATATATTTT. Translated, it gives CASRGSVQGANLASGNTIYF.

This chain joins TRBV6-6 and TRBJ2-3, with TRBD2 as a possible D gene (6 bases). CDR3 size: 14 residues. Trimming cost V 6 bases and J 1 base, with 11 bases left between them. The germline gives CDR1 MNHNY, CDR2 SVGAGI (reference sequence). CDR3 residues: CASRPWEGTDTQYF. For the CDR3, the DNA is TGTGCCAGCAGGCCTTGGGAGGGCACAGATACGCAGTATTTT.

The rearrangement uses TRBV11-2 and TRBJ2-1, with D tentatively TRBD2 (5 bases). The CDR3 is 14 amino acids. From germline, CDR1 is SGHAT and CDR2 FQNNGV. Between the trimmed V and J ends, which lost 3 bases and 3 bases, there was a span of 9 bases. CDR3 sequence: CASSFEGVYNEQFF. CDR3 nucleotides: TGTGCCAGCAGCTTCGAGGGAGTCTACAATGAGCAGTTCTTC.

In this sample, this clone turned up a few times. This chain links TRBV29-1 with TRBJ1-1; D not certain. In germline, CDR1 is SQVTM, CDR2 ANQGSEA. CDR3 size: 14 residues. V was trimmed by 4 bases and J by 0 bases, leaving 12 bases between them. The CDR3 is CSVGRVGMNTEAFF. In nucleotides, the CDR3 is TGCAGCGTTGGTAGGGTTGGCATGAACACTGAAGCTTTCTTT.

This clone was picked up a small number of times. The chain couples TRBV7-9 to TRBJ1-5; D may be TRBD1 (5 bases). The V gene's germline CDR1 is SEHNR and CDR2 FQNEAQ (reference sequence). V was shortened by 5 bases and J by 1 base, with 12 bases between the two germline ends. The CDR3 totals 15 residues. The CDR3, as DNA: TGTGCCAGCAGCCCATCGGAGGGGAGCAATCAGCCCCAGCATTTT. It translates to CASSPSEGSNQPQHF.

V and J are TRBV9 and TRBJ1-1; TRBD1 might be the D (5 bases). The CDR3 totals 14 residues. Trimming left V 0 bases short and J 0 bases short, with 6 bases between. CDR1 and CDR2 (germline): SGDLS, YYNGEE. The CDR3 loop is CASSVEGVNTEAFF. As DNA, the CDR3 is TGTGCCAGCAGCGTAGAAGGGGTGAACACTGAAGCTTTCTTT.

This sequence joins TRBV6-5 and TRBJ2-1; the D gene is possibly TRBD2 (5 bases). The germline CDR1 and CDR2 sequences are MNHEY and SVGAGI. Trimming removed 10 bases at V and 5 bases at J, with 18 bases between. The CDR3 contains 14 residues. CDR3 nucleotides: TGTGCCACTCGAGCGGAAGAGGCCAACAATGAGCAGTTCTTC. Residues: CATRAEEANNEQFF.